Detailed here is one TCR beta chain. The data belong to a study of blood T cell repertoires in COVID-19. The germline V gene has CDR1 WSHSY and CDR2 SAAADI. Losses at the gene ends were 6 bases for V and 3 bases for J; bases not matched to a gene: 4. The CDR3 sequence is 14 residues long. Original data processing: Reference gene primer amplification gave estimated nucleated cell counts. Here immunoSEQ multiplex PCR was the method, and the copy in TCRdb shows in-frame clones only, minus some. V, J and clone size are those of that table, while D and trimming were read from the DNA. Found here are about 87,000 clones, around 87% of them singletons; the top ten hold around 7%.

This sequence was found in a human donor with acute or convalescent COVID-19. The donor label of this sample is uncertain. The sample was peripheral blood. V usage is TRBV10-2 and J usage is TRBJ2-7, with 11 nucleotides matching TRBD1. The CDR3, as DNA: TGCGCCAGCAGGACGGGACAGGGGGACTACGAGCAGTACTTC. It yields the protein CASRTGQGDYEQYF.